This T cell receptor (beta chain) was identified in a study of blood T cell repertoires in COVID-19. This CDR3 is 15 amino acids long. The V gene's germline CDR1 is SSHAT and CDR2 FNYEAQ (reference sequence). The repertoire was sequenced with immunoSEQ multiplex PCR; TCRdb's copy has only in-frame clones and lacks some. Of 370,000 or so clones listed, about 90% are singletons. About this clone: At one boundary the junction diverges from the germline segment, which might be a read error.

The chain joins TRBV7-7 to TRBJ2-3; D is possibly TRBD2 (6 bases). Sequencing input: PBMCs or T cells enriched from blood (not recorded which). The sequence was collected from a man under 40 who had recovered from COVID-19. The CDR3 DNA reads TGTGCTAGCAGCCCCAGTGGGACTAGCACAGATACGCAGTATTTT. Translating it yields CASSPSGTSTDTQYF.